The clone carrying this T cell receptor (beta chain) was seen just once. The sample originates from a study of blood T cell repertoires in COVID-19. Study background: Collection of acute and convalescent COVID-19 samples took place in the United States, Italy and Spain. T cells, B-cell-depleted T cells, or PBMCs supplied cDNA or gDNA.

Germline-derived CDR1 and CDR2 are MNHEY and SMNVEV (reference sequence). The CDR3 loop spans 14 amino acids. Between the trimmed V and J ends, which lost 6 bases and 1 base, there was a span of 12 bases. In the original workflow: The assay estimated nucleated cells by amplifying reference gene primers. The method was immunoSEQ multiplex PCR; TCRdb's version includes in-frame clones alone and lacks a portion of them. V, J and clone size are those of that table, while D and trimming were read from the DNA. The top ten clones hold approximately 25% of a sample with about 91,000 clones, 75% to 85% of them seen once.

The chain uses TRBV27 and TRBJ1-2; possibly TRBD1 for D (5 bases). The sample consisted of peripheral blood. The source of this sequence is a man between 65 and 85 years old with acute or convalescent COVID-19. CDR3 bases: TGTGCCAGCAGGACGGCAGGGCTTAACTATGGCTACACCTTC. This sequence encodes CASRTAGLNYGYTF.